One T cell receptor beta chain is described in this entry. This clonotype was picked up a small number of times. Its antigen is unknown. No base-level quality is on record; no much larger clone is a single base apart. The sample belongs to a study of blood T cells in healthy people across ages (dated by TCRdb to between 2014 and 2016). Regarding the study in general: In model experiments, template switching captured about one uniquely barcoded TCR beta cDNA molecule for every two T cells. The study measured age-related changes in TCR beta repertoire diversity using deep sequencing normalized with unique cDNA molecular identifiers. Four age groups were formed from the donors: young (average about 16 years), middle-aged (more than 35), aged (about 62) and long-lived (around 82). To avoid experimental bias, donors of different ages were randomly spread across the sequencing lanes. Two additional independent replicas of 1 million unique cDNA reads from the same blood draw were analyzed for two donors (one aged 18 to 30 and one aged 80 or older). What the work shows at the level of the full study, not this receptor alone: The CMV infection status of donors was not known, potentially confounding age-related changes in expanded clonotypes. As age increased, observed TCR beta diversity per million T cells dropped in a roughly linear way, and a significant reduction was already evident by age about 40. A strong correlation was found between observed TCR beta diversity and the percentage of naive T cells measured by flow cytometry. Estimates of total diversity based on one million sequenced T cells were regarded as lower bounds and as underestimates. Because profiling used bulk unsorted PBMCs, naive and antigen-experienced compartments could not be compared conclusively. Compared with the aged group, more naive CD4+ T cells, fewer expanded clones and increased TCR diversity were shown by the long-lived group, suggesting age selection.

The protocol used for the library was 5' RACE. The instrument given in TCRdb is Illumina HiSeq 2500. A second PCR of 7 to 11 cycles was performed with a sample-barcoded 5' primer and a J-beta primer mix. A template-switch 5' adaptor carrying 12 random nucleotides introduced a unique molecular identifier onto each TCR beta cDNA molecule. At least 2.5 million CDR3-containing paired-end reads were obtained from each sample. The Mint cDNA synthesis kit, primed by a TRBC-specific oligonucleotide, was used to synthesize first-strand cDNA from all RNA. Following uracil-DNA glycosylase treatment, all cDNA underwent a first 18-cycle PCR with the universal primers M1SS and BC2_uni_R. The original methods were these. Normalization of each sample was performed by random selection of 1 million high-quality reads, each carrying a distinct molecular identifier. Instead of being binned into consensus sequences, reads that shared molecular identifiers were thrown out. MiTCR, run with a Q25 quality threshold and the strictest error-elimination algorithm, handled CDR3 identification, clonotype clustering and error correction. A nonparametric unseen species model with Euler transformation was used to estimate lower-bound total TCR beta diversity. TCRdb reran the public reads through fastp at Q25 and MiXCR, keeping productive beta chains. CDR3 protein duplicates are merged, each entry listing the most common genes and DNA. The V and J calls and clone size are TCRdb's, not the authors'. Present in this sample are 550,000 to 750,000 distinct CDR3 sequences, around a fifth of which were seen just once. 3% to 4.5% of the sample belongs to the ten largest clones.

The roughly 39 donors, aged 6 to 90 years, were systemically healthy Caucasian individuals from Russia. Each donor gave around 9.8 milliliters of peripheral blood, collected into EDTA-treated Vacutainer tubes. PBMCs were isolated by Ficoll-Paque density-gradient centrifugation, with at least 6.5 million obtained per sample. Total RNA, at least 6 micrograms per sample, was extracted from PBMCs with Trizol reagent. The percentages of naive CD45RAhigh/CD27high T cells were determined by flow cytometry on a PBMC aliquot from every donor. The trim is 0 bases for V and 7 bases for J, with a gap of 13 bases between the germline ends. Inclusive of the bounding cysteine and phenylalanine, the CDR3 is 14 residues long. Of all the DNA, just the CDR3 is kept, 42 bases in frame from base 1. Reading the germline V gene (reference sequence) gives CDR1 DFQATT and CDR2 SNEGSKA.

Material for sequencing was blood. The rearranged segments are TRBV20-1 and TRBJ1-5, with no confidently assigned D gene. This clonotype was sampled from a man aged 70-80 years in good health. The nucleotide sequence is TGCAGTGCTAGAGATCCGGACCCAAGGCAGCCCCAGCATTTT. Its translation is CSARDPDPRQPQHF.